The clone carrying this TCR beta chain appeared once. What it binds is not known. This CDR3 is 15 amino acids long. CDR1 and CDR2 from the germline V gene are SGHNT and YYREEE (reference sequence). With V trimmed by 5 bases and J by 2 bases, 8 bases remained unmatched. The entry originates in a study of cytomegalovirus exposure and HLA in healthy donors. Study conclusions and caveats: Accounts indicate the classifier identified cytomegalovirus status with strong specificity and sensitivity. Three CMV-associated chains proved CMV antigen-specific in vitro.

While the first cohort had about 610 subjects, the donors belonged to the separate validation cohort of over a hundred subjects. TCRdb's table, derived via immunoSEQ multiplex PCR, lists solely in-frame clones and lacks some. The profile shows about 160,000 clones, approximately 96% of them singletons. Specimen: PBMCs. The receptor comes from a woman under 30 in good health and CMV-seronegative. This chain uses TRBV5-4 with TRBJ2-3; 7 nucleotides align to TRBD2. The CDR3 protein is CASSFAGASTDTQYF. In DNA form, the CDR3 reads TGTGCCAGCAGTTTCGCGGGAGCGTCCACAGATACGCAGTATTTT.